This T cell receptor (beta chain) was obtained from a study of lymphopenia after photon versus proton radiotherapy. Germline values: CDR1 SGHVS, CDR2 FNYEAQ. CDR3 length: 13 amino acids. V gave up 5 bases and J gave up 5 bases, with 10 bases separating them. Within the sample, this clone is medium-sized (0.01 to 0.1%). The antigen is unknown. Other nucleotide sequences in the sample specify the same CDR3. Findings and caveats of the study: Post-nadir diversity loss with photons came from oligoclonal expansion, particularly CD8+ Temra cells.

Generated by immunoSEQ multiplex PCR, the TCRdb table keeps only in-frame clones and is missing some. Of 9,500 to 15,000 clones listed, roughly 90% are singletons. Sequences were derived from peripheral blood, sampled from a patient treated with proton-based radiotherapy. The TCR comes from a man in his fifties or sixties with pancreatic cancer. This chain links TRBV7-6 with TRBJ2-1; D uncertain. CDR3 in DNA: TGTGCCAGCAGCCTCCCACCGGACAATGAGCAGTTCTTC. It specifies CASSLPPDNEQFF.